The sequence of this T cell receptor (beta chain) was determined in a study of T cell responses to AZD1222 COVID-19 vaccine. Findings and limits, study-wide: Spike was spanned by vaccine-associated CD4 TCRs, which were dominant at 160-218 and 743-854.

Germline CDR1 reads GTSNPN; CDR2 reads SVGIG (reference sequence). V was pared by 0 bases and J by 2 bases, with 16 bases between. This CDR3 has 16 amino acids. This clone was detected a few times. Its target is not known. Generated by immunoSEQ multiplex PCR, the TCRdb table keeps only in-frame clones and is missing some. Found here are tens of thousands of clones, approximately 91% of them singletons; the top ten hold approximately 5.5%. This clonotype was sampled from an adult in good health. The input for sequencing was peripheral blood, taken on day 0 of AZD1222 vaccination. The chain recombines TRBV30 with TRBJ1-1; tentative D call: TRBD1 (5 bases). The CDR3 DNA reads TGTGCCTGGAGTGTATGGGGCTTGACAGCCAACACTGAAGCTTTCTTT. This codes for CAWSVWGLTANTEAFF.